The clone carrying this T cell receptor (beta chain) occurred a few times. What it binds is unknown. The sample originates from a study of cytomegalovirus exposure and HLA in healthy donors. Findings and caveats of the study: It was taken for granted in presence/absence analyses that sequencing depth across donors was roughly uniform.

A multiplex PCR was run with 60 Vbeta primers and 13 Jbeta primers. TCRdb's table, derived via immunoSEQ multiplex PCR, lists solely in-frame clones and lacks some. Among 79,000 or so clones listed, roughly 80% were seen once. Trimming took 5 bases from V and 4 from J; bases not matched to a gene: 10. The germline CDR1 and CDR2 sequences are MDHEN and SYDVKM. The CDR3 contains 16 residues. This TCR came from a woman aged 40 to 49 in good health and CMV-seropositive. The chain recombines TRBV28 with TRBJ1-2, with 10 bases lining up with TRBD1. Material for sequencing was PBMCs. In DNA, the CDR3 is TGTGCCAGCAGTCCCTCCGGGACAGGGGAGGGCTATGGCTACACCTTC. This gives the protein CASSPSGTGEGYGYTF.